The 13 T cell receptor beta chains reported below all come from one sample, sequenced in a study of blood T cell repertoires in COVID-19. The data were produced by immunoSEQ multiplex PCR, yet TCRdb's version contains in-frame clones alone and is incomplete. Counted here are 150,000 to 200,000 clones, about four fifths occurring once; the ten biggest clones make up 3% to 4%. Sequences were obtained from PBMCs or T cells enriched from blood (not recorded which). The receptor set was obtained from a woman aged 55-69 years who had recovered from COVID-19.

The genes are TRBV3-1 (or the pseudogene TRBV3-2) and TRBJ1-1; D is undetermined. The CDR3 is 11 residues long. CDR1 and CDR2 (germline): LGHDT, YNNKEL (reference sequence). V lost 3 bases and J lost 8, with 7 bases in between. The DNA of the CDR3 is TGTGCCAGCAGCCAGACGGGGGAAGCTTTCTTT. Encoded protein: CASSQTGEAFF.

The chain recombines TRBV15 with TRBJ1-6; D remains ambiguous. The ends were cut back, 3 bases at V and 7 bases at J, with 10 bases in the middle. This CDR3 comprises 14 residues. Germline CDR1 LNHNV, CDR2 YYDKDF (reference sequence). As DNA, the CDR3 is TGTGCCACCAGCAGCAACAGATACAATTCACCCCTCCACTTT. Translating it yields CATSSNRYNSPLHF.

This sequence joins TRBV12-5 and TRBJ2-7; 8 nucleotides align to TRBD2. Unmatched junction bases numbered 5, after V lost 3 bases and J lost 1 base. This CDR3 has 15 amino acids. Germline CDR1 LGHNT, CDR2 FRNRAP. CDR3 coding DNA: TGTGCTAGTGGTTTCGTTAGCGGGATATCCTACGAGCAGTACTTC. Its protein is CASGFVSGISYEQYF.

The genes are TRBV5-1 and TRBJ2-3; 7 nucleotides line up with TRBD2. The CDR3 is made up of 15 amino acids. V was clipped by 5 bases and J by 2 bases; unmatched bases: 8. Germline V gene data show CDR1 as SGHRS and CDR2 as YFSETQ. The CDR3 DNA follows: TGCGCCAGCAGTACCAGCGGGGCGGACACAGATACGCAGTATTTT. Its translation is CASSTSGADTDTQYF.

V and J are TRBV27 and TRBJ1-2; TRBD1 agrees at 8 bases. Germline lookup yields CDR1 MNHEY and CDR2 SMNVEV (reference sequence). V lost 6 bases, J lost 2 bases, and 5 bases stayed unmatched. CDR3 size: 14 residues. The CDR3 DNA sequence: TGTGCCAGCAGGCGGACAGGGCCAAACTATGGCTACACCTTC. It specifies CASRRTGPNYGYTF.

The chain is built from TRBV10-1 and TRBJ2-5; maybe TRBD1 (5 bases). Per germline, CDR1 WNHNN and CDR2 SYGVQD (reference sequence). CDR3 length equals 15 residues. V lost 2 bases and J lost 4, with 14 bases in between. The CDR3 loop reads CASSEKGSPRETQYF. DNA for the CDR3: TGCGCCAGCAGTGAGAAGGGGTCTCCCCGAGAGACCCAGTACTTC.

The chain has TRBV4-1 and TRBJ1-2, with no clear D. The V gene's germline CDR1 is MGHRA and CDR2 YSYEKL. The V end was cut by 0 bases, the J end by 0 bases, with 8 bases between. There are 15 residues in the CDR3. In DNA, the CDR3 is TGCGCCAGCAGCCAAGACCCGGGGACTAACTATGGCTACACCTTC. It encodes CASSQDPGTNYGYTF.

The chain employs TRBV2 and TRBJ2-7; TRBD2 matches at 13 bases. The junction had 9 bases not matched to a gene; V was cut back by 7 bases and J by 6 bases. The CDR3 consists of 15 residues. From germline, CDR1 is SNHLY and CDR2 FYNNEI. The CDR3 loop reads CASIGLAGADSEQYF. The DNA of the CDR3 is TGTGCCAGCATCGGACTAGCGGGGGCCGACTCCGAGCAGTACTTC.

The sample holds a few counts of this clone. The V call is TRBV25-1, the J call TRBJ2-4; D is unclear. Germline V CDR1 and CDR2: MGHDK, SYGVNS. The CDR3 has 14 residues. V gave up 3 bases and J gave up 0 bases, with 6 bases separating them. The CDR3 coding sequence is TGTGCCAGCAGTGACAGCGTAGCCAAAAACATTCAGTACTTC. It is translated as CASSDSVAKNIQYF.

CDR3 amino acids: CASSEWGQGASHYGYTF. Written as DNA, the CDR3 is TGTGCCAGCAGTGAATGGGGACAGGGGGCATCGCACTATGGCTACACCTTC. This chain uses TRBV6-1 with TRBJ1-2; TRBD1 aligns across 12 bases. CDR1 MNHNS and CDR2 SASEGT come from the germline V gene. CDR3 size: 17 residues. The J segment lost 3 bases and the V segment lost 2 bases, leaving 7 bases of the junction unmatched.

The chain recombines TRBV6-5 with TRBJ2-7; D remains ambiguous. Germline loops: CDR1 MNHEY, CDR2 SVGAGI. The V gene lost 6 bases and the J gene lost 2 bases, with 11 bases spanning the gap. The CDR3 extends over 13 amino acids. The CDR3 here is CASSPGVAYEQYF. DNA for the CDR3: TGTGCCAGCAGCCCCGGTGTCGCCTACGAGCAGTACTTC.

This clone was detected only a few times. V is TRBV11-2 and J is TRBJ2-1, with a possible D match to TRBD2 (6 bases). The CDR3 has 15 residues. V lost 1 base and J 8 bases, leaving 15 bases between the germline ends. Germline V gives CDR1 SGHAT, CDR2 FQNNGV. The CDR3 is CASSLVAGSLYEQFF. The CDR3 DNA reads TGTGCCAGCAGCTTAGTCGCGGGGTCCCTTTATGAGCAGTTCTTC. The whole variable domain, filled in from reference TRBV11-2 and TRBJ2-1, reads EAGVAQSPRYKIIEKRQSVAFWCNPISGHATLYWYQQILGQGPKLLIQFQNNGVVDDSQLPKDRFSAERLKGVDSTLKIQPAKLEDSAVYLCASSLVAGSLYEQFFGPGTRLTVL.

This chain links TRBV3-1 (or the pseudogene TRBV3-2) with TRBJ2-7; possible D gene TRBD2, 7 bases. The CDR3 consists of 14 residues. Looked up from germline, CDR1 is LGHDT and CDR2 is YNNKEL (reference sequence). Trimming took 4 bases from V and 7 from J, leaving 17 bases between them. The CDR3 DNA reads as TGTGCCAGCAGCCGAGGGGGGGCCGGTCATGAGCAGTACTTC. This translates into CASSRGGAGHEQYF.